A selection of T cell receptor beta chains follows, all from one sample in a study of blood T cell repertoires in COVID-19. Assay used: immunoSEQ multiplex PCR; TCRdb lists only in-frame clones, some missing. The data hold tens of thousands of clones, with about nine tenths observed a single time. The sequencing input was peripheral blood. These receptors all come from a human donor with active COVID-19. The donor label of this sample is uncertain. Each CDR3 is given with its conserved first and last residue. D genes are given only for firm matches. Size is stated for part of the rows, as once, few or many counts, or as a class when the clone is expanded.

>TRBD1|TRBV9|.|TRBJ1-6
TGTGCCAGCAGCGTATCTCCCGGGACAGTTAATTCACCCCTCCACTTT
CASSVSPGTVNSPLHF
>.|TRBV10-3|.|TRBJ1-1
TGTGCCATCAGCGGAACAGGGACCACTGAAGCTTTCTTT
CAISGTGTTEAFF
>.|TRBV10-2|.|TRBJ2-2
TGCGCCAGCAGTTCGGCCGGGGAGCTGTTTTTT
CASSSAGELFF
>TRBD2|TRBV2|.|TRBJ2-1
TGTGCCAGCAGTGAGAATAGCGGGGGCGAGCAGTTCTTC
CASSENSGGEQFF
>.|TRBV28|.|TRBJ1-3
TGTGCCAGCCGCCAAACATTGGGGGGAGGCCTCTCTGGAAACACCATATATTTT
CASRQTLGGGLSGNTIYF
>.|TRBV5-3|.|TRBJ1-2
TGTGCCAGAAGCTTGTTCCTAATTGGCTACACCTTC
CARSLFLIGYTF
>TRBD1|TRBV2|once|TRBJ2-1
TGTGCCAGCACTCGGGACAGCTCCTACAATGAGCAGTTCTTC
CASTRDSSYNEQFF
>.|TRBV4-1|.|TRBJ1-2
TGCGCCAGCAGCCAAGTCGGACAGAAGACAATCTATGGCTACACCTTC
CASSQVGQKTIYGYTF
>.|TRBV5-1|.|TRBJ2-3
TGCGCCAGCAGCTTTTCGACCTACAGGGGAGGAAATCGCACAGATACGCAGTATTTT
CASSFSTYRGGNRTDTQYF
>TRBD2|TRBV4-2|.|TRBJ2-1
TGTGCCAGCAGCCAAGAACTCAGGACTAGCGGGGGGCGATCCTACAATGAGCAGTTCTTC
CASSQELRTSGGRSYNEQFF
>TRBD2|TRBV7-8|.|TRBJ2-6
TGTGCCAGCAGCTTTGGACTAGCGGGAGTTAAATCTGGGGCCAACGTCCTGACTTTC
CASSFGLAGVKSGANVLTF
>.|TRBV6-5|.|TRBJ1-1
TGTGCCAGCAGTCGTACAGCCAACACTGAAGCTTTCTTT
CASSRTANTEAFF
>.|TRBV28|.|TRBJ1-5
TGTGCCAGCATGGACAATTATAGCAATCAGCCCCAGCATTTT
CASMDNYSNQPQHF
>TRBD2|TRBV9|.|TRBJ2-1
TGTGCCAGCAGCGTAGGGACTAGCGGTATCCACAATGAGCAGTTCTTC
CASSVGTSGIHNEQFF
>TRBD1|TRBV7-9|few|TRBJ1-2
TGTGCCAGCAGAGCCGGGACAGACTATGGCTACACCTTC
CASRAGTDYGYTF
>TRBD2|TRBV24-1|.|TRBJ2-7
TGTGCCACCAGTGATGCACTAGCGGGAGGACTCTACGAGCAGTACTTC
CATSDALAGGLYEQYF
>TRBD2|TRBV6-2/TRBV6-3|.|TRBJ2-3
TGTGCCAGCAGTTTGGTAATAGCGGGAGTTGAAGATACGCAGTATTTT
CASSLVIAGVEDTQYF
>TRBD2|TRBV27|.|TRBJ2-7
TGTGCCAGCAGTTTAAAGCGACTAGCGGGAGGTCGCGGCTCCTACGAGCAGTACTTC
CASSLKRLAGGRGSYEQYF
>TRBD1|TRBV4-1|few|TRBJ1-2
TGCGCCAGCAGCCCATCCCATTTGACAGGGGGCCTTGGCTACACCTTC
CASSPSHLTGGLGYTF
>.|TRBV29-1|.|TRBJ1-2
TGCAGCGTTGATGGGCAGGCCCAATACTATGGCTACACCTTC
CSVDGQAQYYGYTF
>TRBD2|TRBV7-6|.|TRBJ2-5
TGTGCCAGCAGCTCCTTTAGCGGGAGGCAAGAGACCCAGTACTTC
CASSSFSGRQETQYF
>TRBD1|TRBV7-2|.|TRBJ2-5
TGTGCCAGCAGCCCGCCCCGGGTCCAGGGGGCACAACGAGAGACCCAGTACTTC
CASSPPRVQGAQRETQYF
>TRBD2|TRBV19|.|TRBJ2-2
TGTGCCAGCTTAATCAGCGGGGGGAACACCGGGGAGCTGTTTTTT
CASLISGGNTGELFF
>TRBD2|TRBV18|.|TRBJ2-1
TGTGCCAGCTCACCATCGACTAGCGGCAACAATGAGCAGTTCTTC
CASSPSTSGNNEQFF
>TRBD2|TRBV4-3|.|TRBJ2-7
TGCGCCAGCAGCCAATTCTTCCCAAGCGGGGGCTACGAGCAGTACTTC
CASSQFFPSGGYEQYF
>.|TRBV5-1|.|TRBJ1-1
TGCGCCAGCAGCTTGGAAAGCGGGGTGAACACTGAAGCTTTCTTT
CASSLESGVNTEAFF
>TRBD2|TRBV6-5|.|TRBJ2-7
TGTGCCAGCAGTTTGGGAGGGCCCCCCTACGAGCAGTACTTC
CASSLGGPPYEQYF
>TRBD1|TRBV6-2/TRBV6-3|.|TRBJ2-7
TGTGCCAGCAGCCCCCGGGACAGGGGTTCCTACGAGCAGTACTTC
CASSPRDRGSYEQYF
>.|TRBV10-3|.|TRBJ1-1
TGTGCCATCAGGGAATGGGGACAACAGAACACTGAAGCTTTCTTT
CAIREWGQQNTEAFF
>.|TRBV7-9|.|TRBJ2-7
TGTGCCAGCAGCTTAGCGACAGGATCGGACGAGCAGTACTTC
CASSLATGSDEQYF
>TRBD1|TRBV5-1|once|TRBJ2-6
TGCGCCAGCAGCTCGAGACAGGGGGCGCAATCTGGGGCCAACGTCCTGACTTTC
CASSSRQGAQSGANVLTF
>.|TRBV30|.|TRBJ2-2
TGTGCCTGGAGACAGGGTCCCGGGGAGCTGTTTTTT
CAWRQGPGELFF
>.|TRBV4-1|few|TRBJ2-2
TGCGCCAGCAGCCAAGCTCCGGCCGGGGAGCTGTTTTTT
CASSQAPAGELFF
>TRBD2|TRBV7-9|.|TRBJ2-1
TGTGCCAGCAGCCCCAGACTAGCGGGAGTGAGTCGGTACAATGAGCAGTTCTTC
CASSPRLAGVSRYNEQFF
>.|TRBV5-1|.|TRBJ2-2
TGCGCCAGCAGCTTGAATACGAACACCGGGGAGCTGTTTTTT
CASSLNTNTGELFF
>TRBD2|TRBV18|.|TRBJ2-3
TGTGCCAGCTCACTGTTAATAGCGGGAGGGGCGAACACAGATACGCAGTATTTT
CASSLLIAGGANTDTQYF
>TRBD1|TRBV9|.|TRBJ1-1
TGTGCCAGCAGCCCCGGGACAGGGGGCGGGAGGACTGAAGCTTTCTTT
CASSPGTGGGRTEAFF
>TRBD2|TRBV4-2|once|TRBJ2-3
TGTGCCAGCAGCCAAGATTCGTTAGCGGGAGGGGAAGATACGCAGTATTTT
CASSQDSLAGGEDTQYF
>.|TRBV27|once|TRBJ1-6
TGTGCCAGCAGTTTATCCGGGGGATCACCCCTCCACTTT
CASSLSGGSPLHF
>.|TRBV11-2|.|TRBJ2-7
TGTGCCAGCAGCTCATCCTACGAGCAGTACTTC
CASSSSYEQYF
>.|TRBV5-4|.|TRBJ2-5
TGTGCCAGCAGCGACGACTTGCTACTAGAGACCCAGTACTTC
CASSDDLLLETQYF
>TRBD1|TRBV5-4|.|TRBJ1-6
TGTGCCAGCAGCCTCGCGGGCCAGGGGGCCCGGGGGCCCCTCCACTTT
CASSLAGQGARGPLHF
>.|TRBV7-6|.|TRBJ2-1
TGTGCCAGCAGCACGTCTAGTGCCCTCTACAATGAGCAGTTCTTC
CASSTSSALYNEQFF
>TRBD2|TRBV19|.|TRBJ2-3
TGTGCCAGCCGCCCGGGACTAGCGTTTAGCACAGATACGCAGTATTTT
CASRPGLAFSTDTQYF
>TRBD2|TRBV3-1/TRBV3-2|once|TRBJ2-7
TGTGCCAGCAGCCAAGAAGGAAAGTCGCTAGCGGGCTGTAGCTCCTACGAGCAGTACTTC
CASSQEGKSLAGCSSYEQYF
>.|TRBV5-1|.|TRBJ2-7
TGCGCCAGCAGCTGGGACATGGCTTCCTACGAGCAGTACTTC
CASSWDMASYEQYF
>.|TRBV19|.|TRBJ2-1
TGTGCCAGTAGTCCGGGATCCTACAATGAGCAGTTCTTC
CASSPGSYNEQFF
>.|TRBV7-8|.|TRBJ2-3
TGTGCCAGCAGCTTTATCGGGAGCGGCACAGATACGCAGTATTTT
CASSFIGSGTDTQYF
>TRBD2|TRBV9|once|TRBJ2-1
TGTGCCAGCAGCGTACGCCCCAGGCTAGCGGGAGGGCGTGAGCAGTTCTTC
CASSVRPRLAGGREQFF
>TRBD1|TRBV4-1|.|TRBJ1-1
TGCGCCAGCAGCCAAGTCCCAAACAGGGGAATAACTGAAGCTTTCTTT
CASSQVPNRGITEAFF
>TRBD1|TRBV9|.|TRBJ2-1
TGTGCCAGCAGCGCGGCCGGGACAGACAATGAGCAGTTCTTC
CASSAAGTDNEQFF
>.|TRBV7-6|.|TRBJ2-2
TGTGCCAGCAGCTTAGTGAGCGGGTCGAACACCGGGGAGCTGTTTTTT
CASSLVSGSNTGELFF
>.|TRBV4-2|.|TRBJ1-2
TGTGCCAGCAGCCGTTCTATCGGCTATGGCTACACCTTC
CASSRSIGYGYTF
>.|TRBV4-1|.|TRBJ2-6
TGCGCCAGCAGCCAAGAACTGGGGAGCTCTGGGGCCAACGTCCTGACTTTC
CASSQELGSSGANVLTF